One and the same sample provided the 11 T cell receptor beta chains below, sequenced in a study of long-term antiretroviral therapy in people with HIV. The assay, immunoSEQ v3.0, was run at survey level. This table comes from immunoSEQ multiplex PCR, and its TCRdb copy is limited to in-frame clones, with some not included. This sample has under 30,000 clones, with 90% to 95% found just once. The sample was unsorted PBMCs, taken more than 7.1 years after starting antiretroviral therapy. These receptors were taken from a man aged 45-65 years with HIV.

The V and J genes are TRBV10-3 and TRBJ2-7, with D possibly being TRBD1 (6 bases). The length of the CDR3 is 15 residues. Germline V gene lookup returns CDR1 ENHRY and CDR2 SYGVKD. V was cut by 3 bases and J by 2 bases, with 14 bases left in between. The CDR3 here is CAISDTGTLTYEQYF. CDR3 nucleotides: TGTGCCATCAGTGATACCGGGACACTGACCTACGAGCAGTACTTC.

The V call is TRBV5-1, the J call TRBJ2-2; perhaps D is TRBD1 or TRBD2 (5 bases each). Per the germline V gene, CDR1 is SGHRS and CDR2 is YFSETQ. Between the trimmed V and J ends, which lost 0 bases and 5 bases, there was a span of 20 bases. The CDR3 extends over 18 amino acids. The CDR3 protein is CASSLVGSATRGTGELFF. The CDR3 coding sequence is TGCGCCAGCAGCTTGGTAGGCTCTGCAACGAGGGGTACCGGGGAGCTGTTTTTT.

As DNA, the CDR3 is TGTGCCAGCATGGAGCAGCAGGCGGGGCTCGAGCAGTACTTC. Protein product: CASMEQQAGLEQYF. This chain uses TRBV11-2 with TRBJ2-7, with D possibly matching TRBD2 (6 bases). V shed 7 bases and J shed 6 bases, with 19 bases lying between them. The CDR3 length is 14 residues. CDR1 is SGHAT and CDR2 is FQNNGV in the germline V gene.

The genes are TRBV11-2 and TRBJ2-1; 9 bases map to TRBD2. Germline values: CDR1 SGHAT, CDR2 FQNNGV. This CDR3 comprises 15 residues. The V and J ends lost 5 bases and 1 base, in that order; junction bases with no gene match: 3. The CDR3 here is CASSQSGGSYNEQFF. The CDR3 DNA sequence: TGTGCCAGCAGCCAAAGCGGGGGGTCCTACAATGAGCAGTTCTTC.

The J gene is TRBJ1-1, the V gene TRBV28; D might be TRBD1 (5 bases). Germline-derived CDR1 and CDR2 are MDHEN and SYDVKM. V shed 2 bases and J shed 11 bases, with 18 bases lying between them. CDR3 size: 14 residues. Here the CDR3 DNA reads TGTGCCAGCAGTTTACGGGACGGGTGGGGGGGGGCTTTCTTT. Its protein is CASSLRDGWGGAFF.

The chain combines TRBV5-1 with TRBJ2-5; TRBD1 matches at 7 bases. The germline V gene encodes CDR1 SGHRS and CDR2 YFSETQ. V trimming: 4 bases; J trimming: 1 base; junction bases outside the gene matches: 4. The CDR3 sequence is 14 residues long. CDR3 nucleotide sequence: TGCGCCAGCAGCGAGGGACAGCCCCAAGAGACCCAGTACTTC. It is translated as CASSEGQPQETQYF.

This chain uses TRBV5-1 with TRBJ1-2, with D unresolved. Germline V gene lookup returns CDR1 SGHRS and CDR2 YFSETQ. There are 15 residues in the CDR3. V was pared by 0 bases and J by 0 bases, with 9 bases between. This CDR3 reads CASSLGAGSNYGYTF. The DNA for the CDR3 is TGCGCCAGCAGCTTGGGGGCAGGTTCTAACTATGGCTACACCTTC.

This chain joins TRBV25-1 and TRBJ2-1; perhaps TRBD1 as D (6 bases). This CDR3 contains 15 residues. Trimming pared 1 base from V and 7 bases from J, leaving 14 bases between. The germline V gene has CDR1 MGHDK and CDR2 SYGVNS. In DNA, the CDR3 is TGTGCCAGCAGTGAATCGGGGTGGGGGCGGAATGAGCAGTTCTTC. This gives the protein CASSESGWGRNEQFF.

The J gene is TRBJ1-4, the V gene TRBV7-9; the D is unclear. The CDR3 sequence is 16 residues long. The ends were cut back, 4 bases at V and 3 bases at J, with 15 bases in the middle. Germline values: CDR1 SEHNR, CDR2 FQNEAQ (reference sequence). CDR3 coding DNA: TGTGCCAGCAGCTACGCCTTTGAGCTCGCTAATGAAAAACTGTTTTTT. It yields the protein CASSYAFELANEKLFF. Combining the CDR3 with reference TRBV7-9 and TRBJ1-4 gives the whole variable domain DTGVSQNPRHKITKRGQNVTFRCDPISEHNRLYWYRQTLGQGPEFLTYFQNEAQLEKSRLLSDRFSAERPKGSFSTLEIQRTEQGDSAMYLCASSYAFELANEKLFFGSGTQLSVL.

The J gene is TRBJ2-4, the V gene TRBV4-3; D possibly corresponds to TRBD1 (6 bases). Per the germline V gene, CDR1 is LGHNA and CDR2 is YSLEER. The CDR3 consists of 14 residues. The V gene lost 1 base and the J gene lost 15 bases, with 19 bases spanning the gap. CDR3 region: CASSQVGATGDLYF. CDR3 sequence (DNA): TGCGCCAGCAGCCAAGTGGGGGCAACAGGAGATCTGTACTTC.

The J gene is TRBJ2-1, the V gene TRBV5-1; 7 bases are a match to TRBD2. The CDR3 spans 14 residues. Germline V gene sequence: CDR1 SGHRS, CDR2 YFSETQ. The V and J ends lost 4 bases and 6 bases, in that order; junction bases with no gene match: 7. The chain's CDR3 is CASSPETSRNEQFF. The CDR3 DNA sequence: TGCGCCAGCAGCCCAGAGACTAGCCGCAATGAGCAGTTCTTC.